The rows below give T cell receptor beta chains drawn from one sample of a study of response to subunit inactivated influenza vaccine. TCRdb re-called the RT-PCR reads through MiXCR, storing one row per CDR3 protein. The sample lists about 240,000 distinct CDR3 sequences, 9.5% to 15% occurring once. The starting material was non-naive T cells sorted from PBMCs, obtained 14 to 15 days before vaccination. The receptors were gathered from a man aged 45 to 65 who received an inactivated influenza vaccine. Both conserved end residues are trimmed from each CDR3.

V gene | CDR3 protein
TRBV5-1 | ASSTTGVQETQY
TRBV7-2 | ASSFGEGGIYEQY
TRBV20-1 | SARDTGGFSYEQY
TRBV29-1 | SVEDPWVQGNSRRTQWGYT
TRBV20-1 | SARESSYNEQF
TRBV12-3/TRBV12-4 | ASRLQGAGQETQY
TRBV9 | ASSVGPSGGTDEQF
TRBV5-1 | ASSLTGNYEQY
TRBV7-2 | ASSRLAGAHTDTQY
TRBV20-1 | SARDLGGGTETQY
TRBV2 | ARGSGIGNTEAF
TRBV30 | AWMADGYT
TRBV29-1 | SVAQTSNEQF
TRBV5-1 | ASRWDRVNNSPLH
TRBV15 | ATSTTLVADTQY
TRBV12-3/TRBV12-4 | ASSLTGGGNSPLH
TRBV7-6 | ASSLIATGYNEQF
TRBV5-1 | ASSLVGRGQGNEQF
TRBV6-6 | ASNLQGSQPQH
TRBV12-3/TRBV12-4 | TRCLASWGGWSSDTQY
TRBV5-1 | ASSLEIRGLDTEAF
TRBV5-5 | ASSSHLDRGINGELF
TRBV7-3 | ASSLLGVGTQY
TRBV15 | ATSRAGGNTGELF
TRBV6-1 | ASSEQGVGEKLF
TRBV20-1 | SARDTGANTEAF
TRBV6-2/TRBV6-3 | ASSNRDDQLY
TRBV7-9 | ASSTPVGGGNIQY
TRBV15 | ATSRTQGRDNQPQH
TRBV20-1 | SARVPGTGNQPQH
TRBV27 | SRWRNGYGYT
TRBV5-1 | ASSPGQGVNYGYT
TRBV12-3/TRBV12-4 | ASSLSGRGSTIEQF
TRBV7-3 | ASRLNVRRTRDSYATNEKLF
TRBV19 | ASSMGSTGYT
TRBV5-1 | ASSISVEAGARNQPQH
TRBV3-1 | ASSQIRYTEAF
TRBV10-3 | ATHGGGTEAF
TRBV11-1 | ASSLERAGSTDTQY
TRBV6-2/TRBV6-3 | ASSYRDLTYEQY
TRBV12-3/TRBV12-4 | ASRTSGRGGEQF
TRBV5-1 | ASSFLGLAGGRPADTQY
TRBV10-1 | ASTASGNTGELF
TRBV15 | ATSIRRLNYGYT
TRBV7-7 | ASSLMGTGETQY
TRBV18 | ASSPPTTSGRANFNEQF
TRBV4-3 | ASSQSAQGTYEQY
TRBV5-6 | ARGPGHLGLLETQY
TRBV6-1 | ASSTGTAVQPQH
TRBV7-9 | ASRAQGAGDTDTQY
TRBV20-1 | SAIQGGAQH
TRBV4-2 | ASSQGQIATNEKLF
TRBV5-1 | ASSSDYLEYEQY
TRBV20-1 | SARDTKEDQWKNIQY
TRBV7-7 | ASSSQGAGTGELF
TRBV5-1 | ASSHAPSTSGSNRWTQY
TRBV28 | ASITASGDRGEQF
TRBV20-1 | SATRLASYNEQF
TRBV4-1 | ASSLDRVGGEKLF